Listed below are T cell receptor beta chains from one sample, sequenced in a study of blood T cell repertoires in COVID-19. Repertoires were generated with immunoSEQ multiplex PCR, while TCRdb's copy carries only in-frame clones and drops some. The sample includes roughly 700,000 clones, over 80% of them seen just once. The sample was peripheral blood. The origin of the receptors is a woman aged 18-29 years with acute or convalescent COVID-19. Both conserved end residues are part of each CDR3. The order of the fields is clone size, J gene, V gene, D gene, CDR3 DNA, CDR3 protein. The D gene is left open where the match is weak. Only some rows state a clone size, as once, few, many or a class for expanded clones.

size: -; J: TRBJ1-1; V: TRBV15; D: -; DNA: TGTGCCACCAGCAGAGCACAGGGAAAAAACACTGAAGCTTTCTTT; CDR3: CATSRAQGKNTEAFF
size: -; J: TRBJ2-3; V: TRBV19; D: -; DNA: TGTGCCAGTAGTATAGTTGTGGACAGCCCAGATACGCAGTATTTT; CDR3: CASSIVVDSPDTQYF
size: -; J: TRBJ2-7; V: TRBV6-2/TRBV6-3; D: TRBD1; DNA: TGTGCCAGCAGTTACTTCTGGACAGGGGACTACGAGCAGTACTTC; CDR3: CASSYFWTGDYEQYF
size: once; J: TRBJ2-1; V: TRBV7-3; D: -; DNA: TGTGCCAGCAGCTTAGGCGGGACTTTCTACAATGAGCAGTTCTTC; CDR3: CASSLGGTFYNEQFF
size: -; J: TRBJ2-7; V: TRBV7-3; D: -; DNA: TGTGCCAGCAGCTTAAGTCAAAACTACGAGCAGTACTTC; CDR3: CASSLSQNYEQYF
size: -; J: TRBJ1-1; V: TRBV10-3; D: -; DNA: TGTGCCATCATCCCCCTGAAGGGAGAGAACACTGAAGCTTTCTTT; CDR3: CAIIPLKGENTEAFF
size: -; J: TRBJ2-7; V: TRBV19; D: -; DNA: TGTGCCAGTAGTATGGGGCAGAACGAGCAGTACTTC; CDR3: CASSMGQNEQYF
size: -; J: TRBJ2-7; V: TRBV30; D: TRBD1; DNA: TGTGCCTGGAGGCCAGACAGGGTAACCTACGAGCAGTACTTC; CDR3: CAWRPDRVTYEQYF
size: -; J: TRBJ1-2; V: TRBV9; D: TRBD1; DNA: TGTGCCAGCAGCGTAGCGAGACAGGGGGGTCTAAACTATGGCTACACCTTC; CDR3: CASSVARQGGLNYGYTF
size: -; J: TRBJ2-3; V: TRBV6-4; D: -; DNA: TGTGCCAGCAGTGACGGGCACGAGACCAGCCATACGCAGTATTTT; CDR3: CASSDGHETSHTQYF
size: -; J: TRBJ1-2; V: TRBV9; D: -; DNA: TGTGCCAGCAGCGTAGACCCAGACTATGGCTACACCTTC; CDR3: CASSVDPDYGYTF
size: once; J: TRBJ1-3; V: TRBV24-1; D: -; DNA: TGTGCCACCAGTGCCCCGGGTCTCTCCGTAGACTCTGGAAACACCATATATTTT; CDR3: CATSAPGLSVDSGNTIYF
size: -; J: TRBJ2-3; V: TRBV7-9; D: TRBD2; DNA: TGTGCCAGCAACCAACTCCCCACTAGCGGGGTTTCTGATACGCAGTATTTT; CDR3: CASNQLPTSGVSDTQYF
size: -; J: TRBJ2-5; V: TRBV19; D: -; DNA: TGTGCCAGTAGTATAGGCGGAGAGACCCAGTACTTC; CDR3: CASSIGGETQYF
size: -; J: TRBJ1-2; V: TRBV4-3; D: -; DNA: TGCGCCAGCAGCCAAGATGAACGGAGGTCTTTCTATGGCTACACCTTC; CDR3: CASSQDERRSFYGYTF
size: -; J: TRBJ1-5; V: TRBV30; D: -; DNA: TGTGCCTGGAGTGGATTGGCCCAGAGAGGTCAGCCCCAGCATTTT; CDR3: CAWSGLAQRGQPQHF
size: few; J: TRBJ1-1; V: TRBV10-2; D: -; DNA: TGCGCCAGCGGGAGTTTAGGGGGGAACACTGAAGCTTTCTTT; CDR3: CASGSLGGNTEAFF
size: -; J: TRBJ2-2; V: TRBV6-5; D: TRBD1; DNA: TGTGCCAGCAGTTACAGGGGGCTTGGAACCGGGGAGCTGTTTTTT; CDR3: CASSYRGLGTGELFF
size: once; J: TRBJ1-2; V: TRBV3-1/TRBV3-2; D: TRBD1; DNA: TGTGCCAGCAGCCAACCCAACCTGGACAGGAACTATGGCTACACCTTC; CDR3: CASSQPNLDRNYGYTF
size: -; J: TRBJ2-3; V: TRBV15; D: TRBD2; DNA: TGTGCCACCAGCAGAGATAAGGCTAGCGGGGGGCGGGGAGATACGCAGTATTTT; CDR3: CATSRDKASGGRGDTQYF
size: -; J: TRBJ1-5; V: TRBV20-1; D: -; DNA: TGCAGTGCTAGTAGTGTAGGGGGCAATCAGCCCCAGCATTTT; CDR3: CSASSVGGNQPQHF
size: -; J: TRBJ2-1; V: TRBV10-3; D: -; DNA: TGTGCCACCATGCCTTATGCAGACTCCTACAATGAGCAGTTCTTC; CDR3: CATMPYADSYNEQFF
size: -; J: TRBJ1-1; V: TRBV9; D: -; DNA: TGTGCCAGCAGCCCACCCGGCGGGGCGCACACTGAAGCTTTCTTT; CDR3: CASSPPGGAHTEAFF
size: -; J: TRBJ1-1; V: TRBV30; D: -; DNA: TGTGCCTGGGGGCCAAAGATCACTGAAGCTTTCTTT; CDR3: CAWGPKITEAFF
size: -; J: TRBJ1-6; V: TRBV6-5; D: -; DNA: TGTGCCAGCAGTTACGGAGCAGGGATTCAACCCCTCCACTTT; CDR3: CASSYGAGIQPLHF
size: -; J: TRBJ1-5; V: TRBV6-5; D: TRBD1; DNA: TGTGCCAGCAGACCGGGACAGGGGGAAGTTCAGCCCCAGCATTTT; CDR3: CASRPGQGEVQPQHF
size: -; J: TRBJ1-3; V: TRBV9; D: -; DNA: TGTGCCAGCAGCGGGGAGGGCTCCGGAAACACCATATATTTT; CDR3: CASSGEGSGNTIYF
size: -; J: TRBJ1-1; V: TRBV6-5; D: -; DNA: TGTGCCAGCAGTTACGGTGGTGAGTTGACTGCTTTCTTT; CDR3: CASSYGGELTAFF
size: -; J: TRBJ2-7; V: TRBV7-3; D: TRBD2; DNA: TGTGCCAGCAGCTTATTAGCGGGGGGGCTCTACGAGCAGTACTTC; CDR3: CASSLLAGGLYEQYF
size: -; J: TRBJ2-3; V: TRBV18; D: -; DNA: TGTGCCAGCTCACCGAACCTAAGCACAGATACGCAGTATTTT; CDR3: CASSPNLSTDTQYF
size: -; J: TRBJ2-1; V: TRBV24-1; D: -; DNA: TGTGCCACGCGGGACTCCTACTACAATGAGCAGTTCTTC; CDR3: CATRDSYYNEQFF
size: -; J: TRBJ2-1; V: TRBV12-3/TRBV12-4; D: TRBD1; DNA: TGTGCCAGCACTAAACAGGGGAATGAGCAGTTCTTC; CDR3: CASTKQGNEQFF
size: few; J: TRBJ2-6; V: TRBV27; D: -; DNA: TGTGCCAGCAGTTTAGTGTTTCGGGTCTCTGGGGCCAACGTCCTGACTTTC; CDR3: CASSLVFRVSGANVLTF
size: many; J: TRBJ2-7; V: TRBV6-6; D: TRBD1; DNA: TGTGCCAGCAGTCCCCTCCCCTTACCGGGACAGGGAGGTCTCGAGCAGTACTTC; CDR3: CASSPLPLPGQGGLEQYF
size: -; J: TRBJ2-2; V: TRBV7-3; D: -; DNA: TGTGCCAGCAGCTACGGGGGTAGAGCGAACACCGGGGAGCTGTTTTTT; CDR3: CASSYGGRANTGELFF
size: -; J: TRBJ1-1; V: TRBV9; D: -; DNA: TGTGCCAGCAGCGCATCCAGGGGAACTGAAGCTTTCTTT; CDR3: CASSASRGTEAFF
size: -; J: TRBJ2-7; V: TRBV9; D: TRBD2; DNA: TGTGCCAGCAGCGTAGCTCGGGGACTAGCACCCGAGTACGAGCAGTACTTC; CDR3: CASSVARGLAPEYEQYF
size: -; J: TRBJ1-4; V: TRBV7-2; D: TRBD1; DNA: TGTGCCAGCAGCACGGGACAGCCTGGTGAAAAACTGTTTTTT; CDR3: CASSTGQPGEKLFF
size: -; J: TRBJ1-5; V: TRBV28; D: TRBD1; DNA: TGTGCCACCAGGACAGGGAACAATCAGCCCCAGCATTTT; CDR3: CATRTGNNQPQHF
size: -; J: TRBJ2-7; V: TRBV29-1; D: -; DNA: TGCAGCGTTGAAGAACAAAACTCCTACGAGCAGTACTTC; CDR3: CSVEEQNSYEQYF
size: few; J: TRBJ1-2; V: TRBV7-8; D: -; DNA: TGTGCCAGCAGCTTATATGTTTTGTCCGGGACACAAACCTATGGCTACACCTTC; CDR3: CASSLYVLSGTQTYGYTF
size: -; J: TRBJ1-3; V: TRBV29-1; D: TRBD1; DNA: TGCAGCGCACTGGACAGGGGAAACACCATATATTTT; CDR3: CSALDRGNTIYF
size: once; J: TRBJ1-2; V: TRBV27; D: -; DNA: TGTGCCAGCAGTTTGGGACCAGGGGCCATGAGCTATGGCTACACCTTC; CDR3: CASSLGPGAMSYGYTF
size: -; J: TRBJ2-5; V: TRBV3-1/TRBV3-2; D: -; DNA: TGTGCCAGCAGCCTGGGACACCTAGGCGAAGAGACCCAGTACTTC; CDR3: CASSLGHLGEETQYF
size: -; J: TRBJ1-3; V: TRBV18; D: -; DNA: TGTGCCAGCTCACCACCTCTCGGCGGAAACCTAGGGGCCTCCTCTGGAAACACCATATATTTT; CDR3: CASSPPLGGNLGASSGNTIYF
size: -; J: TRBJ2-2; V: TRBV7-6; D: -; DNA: TGTGCCAGCAGCTTAGGTACGGGTACGAACACCGGGGAGCTGTTTTTT; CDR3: CASSLGTGTNTGELFF
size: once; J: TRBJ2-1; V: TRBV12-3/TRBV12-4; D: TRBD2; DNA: TGTGCCAGCGGGGCGGGGGGGCAGAATGAGCAGTTCTTC; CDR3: CASGAGGQNEQFF
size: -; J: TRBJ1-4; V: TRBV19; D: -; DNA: TGTGCCAGTAGTATAGGGCGAGGTAATGAAAAACTGTTTTTT; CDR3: CASSIGRGNEKLFF
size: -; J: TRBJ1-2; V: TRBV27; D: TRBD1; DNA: TGTGCCAGCAGGGACGACAGGGGTGGCTACACCTTC; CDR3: CASRDDRGGYTF
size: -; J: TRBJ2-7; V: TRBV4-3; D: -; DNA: TGCGCCAGCAGCCAAGGGCTGACAGGTGAGCAGTACTTC; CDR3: CASSQGLTGEQYF
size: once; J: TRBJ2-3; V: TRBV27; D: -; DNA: TGTGCCACCCGTGAGGCTCGGACGCAGTATTTT; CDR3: CATREARTQYF
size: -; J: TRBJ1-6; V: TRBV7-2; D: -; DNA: TGTGCCAGCAGCTTATTAGGGGGGGATTCACCCCTCCACTTT; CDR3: CASSLLGGDSPLHF
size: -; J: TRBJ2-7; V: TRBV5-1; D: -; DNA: TGCGCCAGCAGCTTATACAGGGTTGACTACGAGCAGTACTTC; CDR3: CASSLYRVDYEQYF
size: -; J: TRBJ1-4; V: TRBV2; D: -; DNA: TGTGCCAGCACCCGAGATGAAAAACTGTTTTTT; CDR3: CASTRDEKLFF
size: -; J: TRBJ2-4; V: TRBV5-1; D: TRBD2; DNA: TGCGCCAGCAGCCCGGGTCGACTAGCCGAACTAGCCAAAAACATTCAGTACTTC; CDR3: CASSPGRLAELAKNIQYF
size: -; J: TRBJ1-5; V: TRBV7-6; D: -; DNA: TGTGCCAGCAGCTTGGGCCCAGACAGGAGCAATCAGCCCCAGCATTTT; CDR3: CASSLGPDRSNQPQHF
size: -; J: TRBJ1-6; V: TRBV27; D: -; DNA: TGTGCCAGCCGCTTAGGGGTTCGGTCCTATAATTCACCCCTCCACTTT; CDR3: CASRLGVRSYNSPLHF
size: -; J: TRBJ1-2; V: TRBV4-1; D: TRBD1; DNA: TGCGCCAGCAGCCAAGACGGTTTGGGACAGCGCTACACCTTC; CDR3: CASSQDGLGQRYTF
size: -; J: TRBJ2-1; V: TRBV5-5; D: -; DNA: TGTGCCAGCAGCTTCGCGGGACCCCGGATTAATGAGCAGTTCTTC; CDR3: CASSFAGPRINEQFF